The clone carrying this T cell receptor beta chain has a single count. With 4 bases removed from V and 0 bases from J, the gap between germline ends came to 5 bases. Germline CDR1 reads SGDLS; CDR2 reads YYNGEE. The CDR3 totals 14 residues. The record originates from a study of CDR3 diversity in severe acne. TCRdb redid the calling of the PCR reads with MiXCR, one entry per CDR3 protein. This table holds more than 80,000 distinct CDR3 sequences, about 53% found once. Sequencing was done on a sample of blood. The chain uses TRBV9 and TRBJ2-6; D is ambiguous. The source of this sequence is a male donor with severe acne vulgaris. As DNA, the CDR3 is TGTGCCAGCAGCCCCGACTCTGGGGCCAACGTCCTGACTTTC. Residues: CASSPDSGANVLTF.